This T cell receptor beta chain was sequenced in a study of cytomegalovirus exposure and HLA in healthy donors. Study-level points and caveats: Analysis performed later found roughly 17,000 TCR beta sequences associated with HLA alleles at 0.05 false discovery rate. The later analysis indicated that the majority of CMV-associated TCR beta chains appeared HLA-restricted.

A remark on this clone: Antigen specificity is unknown.

PCR involved 60 Vbeta and 13 Jbeta primers. Clones were sequenced by immunoSEQ multiplex PCR, and TCRdb holds only the in-frame ones, with some missing. The sample includes approximately 180,000 clones, about 13% seen only once; the top ten take about 7.8%. Trimming shortened V by 3 bases and J by 10 bases, and 13 bases separated the two germline ends. The CDR3 is 14 amino acids. Germline assignment: CDR1 MGHDK and CDR2 SYGVNS. V is TRBV25-1 and J is TRBJ1-6; no firm D call. This clonotype originated in a man aged 45-65 years in good health and CMV-seropositive. Input material: PBMCs. The CDR3 DNA sequence: TGTGCCAGCAGTGATGCTGGGCCGAGCTCACCCCTCCACTTT. Amino acids: CASSDAGPSSPLHF.